The next 22 T cell receptor beta chains were all read from a single sample in a study of blood T cell repertoires in COVID-19. Sequenced by immunoSEQ multiplex PCR; TCRdb stores in-frame clones only, minus some. The table includes about 530,000 clones, less than 90% detected once. Source material: peripheral blood. These receptors were obtained from a woman aged 45-65 years with COVID-19, enrolled during active disease.

This chain joins TRBV18 and TRBJ2-5; D not resolved. The V and J ends lost 3 bases and 4 bases respectively, with 12 bases between them. Germline CDR1 reads KGHSH; CDR2 reads LQKENI. The CDR3 has 14 residues. The CDR3 DNA reads as TGTGCCAGCTCACCCCCGACCTCTAGAGAGACCCAGTACTTC. Its translation: CASSPPTSRETQYF.

The V gene is TRBV7-9, the J gene TRBJ1-1, with D possibly being TRBD1 (5 bases). The CDR3 has 14 amino acids. CDR1 and CDR2 (germline): SEHNR, FQNEAQ (reference sequence). V was trimmed by 2 bases and J by 5 bases, leaving 12 bases between them. DNA for the CDR3: TGTGCCAGCAGCTTACGTGGGGGGAGGACTGAAGCTTTCTTT. Amino acids: CASSLRGGRTEAFF.

The chain's CDR3 is CAWTMGHTRLGETQYF. Here the CDR3 DNA reads TGTGCCTGGACTATGGGACATACCCGGTTGGGAGAGACCCAGTACTTC. The V call is TRBV30, the J call TRBJ2-5; weak D call: TRBD1 (6 bases). V lost 4 bases, J lost 4 bases, and 22 bases lay in between. The germline V gene has CDR1 GTSNPN and CDR2 SVGIG (reference sequence). The CDR3 runs to 16 residues.

CDR3 in DNA: TGTGCCAGCAGTTTGAACAGGGGATCCTCTAACTATGGCTACACCTTC. Amino acid sequence: CASSLNRGSSNYGYTF. This rearrangement joins TRBV27 to TRBJ1-2; TRBD1 matches at 7 bases. CDR1 MNHEY and CDR2 SMNVEV come from the germline V gene (reference sequence). The CDR3 is 16 amino acids. With V trimmed by 3 bases and J by 0 bases, 7 bases remained unmatched.

The chain carries TRBV25-1 and TRBJ1-2, with D maybe TRBD1 (6 bases). The CDR3 sequence is 13 residues long. Trimming took off 3 bases at V and 1 base at J, with 6 bases between the two ends. Germline V gene sequence: CDR1 MGHDK, CDR2 SYGVNS. The CDR3 spells CASSEDSNYGYTF. The CDR3 DNA reads as TGTGCCAGCAGTGAGGACAGTAACTATGGCTACACCTTC.

V is TRBV3-1 (or the pseudogene TRBV3-2) and J is TRBJ2-1; D perhaps matches TRBD2 (6 bases). Germline CDR1 and CDR2: LGHDT and YNNKEL (reference sequence). Trimming stripped 4 bases from V and 5 bases from J, with 15 bases between. The CDR3 length is 15 residues. CDR3 loop: CASSLDGGLHNEQFF. As DNA, the CDR3 is TGTGCCAGCAGCCTGGACGGGGGACTCCACAATGAGCAGTTCTTC.

The chain links TRBV6-5 to TRBJ1-1; D perhaps matches TRBD1 (6 bases). The germline V and J ends were trimmed by 6 bases and 4 bases, with 12 bases remaining between them. The CDR3 is made up of 13 amino acids. Germline CDR1 and CDR2: MNHEY and SVGAGI. The CDR3 DNA is TGTGCCAGCAGAAACAGGGTGAGCACTGAAGCTTTCTTT. It yields the protein CASRNRVSTEAFF.

This clone was seen once. V gene TRBV7-9 combines with J gene TRBJ1-2, with 11 bases identical to TRBD1. In germline, CDR1 is SEHNR, CDR2 FQNEAQ (reference sequence). The CDR3 is made up of 15 amino acids. Losses at the gene ends were 3 bases for V and 6 bases for J; bases not matched to a gene: 6. The CDR3 sequence: CASSFGTGGLDGYTF. DNA of the CDR3: TGTGCCAGCAGCTTCGGGACAGGGGGATTAGATGGCTACACCTTC.

The chain uses TRBV2 and TRBJ1-1, with 7 nucleotides matching TRBD1. CDR1 and CDR2 (germline): SNHLY, FYNNEI. The CDR3 length is 15 residues. V lost 4 bases and J lost 2; bases outside the gene matches: 7. The CDR3 bases are TGTGCCAGCAGTGTCTATGGGACAGTAAACACTGAAGCTTTCTTT. Translation: CASSVYGTVNTEAFF.

The chain couples TRBV2 to TRBJ1-6; weak D call: TRBD1 (5 bases). V gave up 8 bases and J gave up 7 bases, with 12 bases separating them. Germline V CDR1 and CDR2: SNHLY, FYNNEI. The CDR3 length is 13 residues. CDR3 in amino acids: CASGRGLNSPLHF. The CDR3 DNA is TGTGCCAGCGGCCGGGGGTTAAATTCACCCCTCCACTTT.

The genes are TRBV5-1 and TRBJ2-3; 8 nucleotides line up with TRBD2. Germline loops: CDR1 SGHRS, CDR2 YFSETQ. The V and J ends lost 2 bases and 0 bases, in that order; junction bases with no gene match: 11. CDR3 length: 18 amino acids. CDR3 sequence reads: CASSFGLASFTSTDTQYF. Here the CDR3 DNA reads TGCGCCAGCAGCTTCGGACTAGCCTCGTTCACTAGCACAGATACGCAGTATTTT.

The chain joins TRBV10-1 to TRBJ1-3; D gene uncertain. The CDR3 loop spans 14 amino acids. CDR1 and CDR2 (germline): WNHNN, SYGVQD (reference sequence). V gave up 2 bases and J gave up 2 bases, with 7 bases separating them. This CDR3 reads CASSEGRTGNTIYF. The CDR3 DNA reads as TGCGCCAGCAGTGAGGGCAGAACTGGAAACACCATATATTTT.

This chain joins TRBV3-1 (or the pseudogene TRBV3-2) and TRBJ1-6; D may be TRBD1 (6 bases). V was trimmed by 4 bases and J by 8 bases, leaving 12 bases between them. Germline lookup yields CDR1 LGHDT and CDR2 YNNKEL (reference sequence). The length of the CDR3 is 14 residues. The DNA of the CDR3 is TGTGCCAGCAGCCGACAGGCTGGAGATTCACCCCTCCACTTT. Amino acid sequence: CASSRQAGDSPLHF.

The V call is TRBV24-1, the J call TRBJ2-5, with a tentative D call TRBD1 (6 bases). The germline CDR1 and CDR2 sequences are KGHDR and SFDVKD. The CDR3 spans 15 residues. V was shortened by 2 bases and J by 7 bases, with 16 bases between the two germline ends. The CDR3 coding sequence is TGTGCCACCAGTGATTCCGGGACATCCCGGGGGACCCAGTACTTC. It translates to CATSDSGTSRGTQYF.

This chain links TRBV2 with TRBJ2-7; no reliable D call. V lost 7 bases to trimming and J lost 1 base, with 11 bases between them. The CDR3 has 13 amino acids. From germline, CDR1 is SNHLY and CDR2 FYNNEI. Here the CDR3 DNA reads TGTGCCAGCACCATGGCAGATTCCTACGAGCAGTACTTC. It yields the protein CASTMADSYEQYF.

In this sample, this clone turned up once. The V and J genes are TRBV2 and TRBJ1-6, with 12 bases lining up with TRBD1. Trimming cost V 8 bases and J 7 bases; bases outside gene matches: 6. This CDR3 comprises 15 residues. CDR1 is SNHLY and CDR2 is FYNNEI in the germline V gene. The CDR3 spells CASALGQGANSPLHF. CDR3 nucleotide sequence: TGTGCCAGCGCCCTGGGACAGGGGGCCAATTCACCCCTCCACTTT.

The CDR3 DNA reads TGTGCCAGCAGCCCATGGGACAGCCACGAGCAGTACTTC. Translated, it gives CASSPWDSHEQYF. This chain uses TRBV7-9 with TRBJ2-7; TRBD1 matches 7 bases. Germline loops: CDR1 SEHNR, CDR2 FQNEAQ (reference sequence). CDR3 size: 13 residues. Trimming removed 5 bases from V and 5 bases from J; junction bases left unmatched: 6.

The chain joins TRBV3-1 (or the pseudogene TRBV3-2) to TRBJ2-6, with D perhaps matching TRBD2 (7 bases). Germline loops: CDR1 LGHDT, CDR2 YNNKEL (reference sequence). V was cut by 1 base and J by 4 bases, with 20 bases left in between. The CDR3 consists of 19 residues. In DNA, the CDR3 is TGTGCCAGCAGCCAAGTTGTGGGGGGGCCCATCAAAGGGGCCAACGTCCTGACTTTC. The encoded protein is CASSQVVGGPIKGANVLTF.

The chain employs TRBV9 and TRBJ2-7; 8 nucleotides agree with TRBD1. This CDR3 spans 15 amino acids. Trimming took 0 bases from V and 2 from J; bases not matched to a gene: 4. The germline gives CDR1 SGDLS, CDR2 YYNGEE. CDR3 amino acids: CASSVGDRGAYEQYF. The CDR3 DNA sequence: TGTGCCAGCAGCGTAGGTGACAGGGGAGCCTACGAGCAGTACTTC.

This clone was seen only once. The chain joins TRBV7-8 to TRBJ1-4; 8 bases line up with TRBD1. CDR3 length equals 14 residues. From germline, CDR1 is SGHVS and CDR2 FQNEAQ. V lost 2 bases, J lost 5 bases, and 1 base stayed unmatched. Here the CDR3 DNA reads TGTGCCAGCAGCTTACGACAGGGGAATGAAAAACTGTTTTTT. Its protein product is CASSLRQGNEKLFF.

The J gene is TRBJ1-1, the V gene TRBV28, with TRBD1 identical over 10 bases. V lost 6 bases and J lost 4; bases outside the gene matches: 8. The CDR3 length is 15 residues. Germline CDR1 reads MDHEN; CDR2 reads SYDVKM. CDR3 loop: CASRRTGGESTEAFF. For the CDR3, the DNA is TGTGCCAGCAGAAGGACAGGGGGGGAGTCCACTGAAGCTTTCTTT.

The chain employs TRBV6-5 and TRBJ1-6; TRBD1 might be the D (6 bases). Germline assignment: CDR1 MNHEY and CDR2 SVGAGI. The V and J ends lost 7 bases and 8 bases respectively, with 15 bases between them. The CDR3 is 14 amino acids. CDR3 nucleotides: TGTGCCAGCACTCCATACAGGGCCGATTCACCCCTCCACTTT. Translated: CASTPYRADSPLHF.